This TCR beta chain was sequenced during a study of T cell changes during pregnancy in multiple sclerosis. Only one count was recorded for this clone. Sequenced by immunoSEQ multiplex PCR; TCRdb stores in-frame clones only, minus some. The sample holds approximately 90,000 clones, 91% seen once. Per the germline V gene, CDR1 is SGHAT and CDR2 is FQNNGV. The J segment lost 2 bases and the V segment lost 0 bases, leaving 16 bases of the junction unmatched. The CDR3 contains 19 residues. The clonotype was recovered from a female donor with multiple sclerosis, enrolled in a pregnancy study. The sequencing used peripheral blood, collected before pregnancy. The chain carries TRBV11-2 and TRBJ2-7; 7 nucleotides line up with TRBD1. The DNA for the CDR3 is TGTGCCAGCAGCTTAGATTTCTCGAGGGCCCGGGACAGAACCTACGAGCAGTACTTC. It codes for CASSLDFSRARDRTYEQYF.